One sample yielded the 10 T cell receptor beta chains listed below, sequenced in a study of blood T cell repertoires in COVID-19 (dated by TCRdb to the early 2020s). Libraries were constructed by the immunoSEQ multiplex PCR assay. Here the immuneACCESS table is served through TCRdb, limited to in-frame sequences with V and J called. Missing clones are a known gap in these copies; in checked studies unresolved V genes cover under half, and the rest lacks a known reason. The sample table contains a few hundred thousand clones; only one count was recorded for approximately 89% of them. About 10% of the sample comes from the top ten. The sequenced sample consisted of peripheral blood. These receptors were taken from a woman aged 25 to 39 with COVID-19, enrolled during active disease.

This clone was counted only a few times. This chain joins TRBV28 and TRBJ1-2; the match to TRBD1 covers 7 bases. The CDR3 runs to 10 residues. The junction had 3 bases not matched to a gene; V was cut back by 9 bases and J by 8 bases. Germline CDR1 is MDHEN and CDR2 is SYDVKM. CDR3 DNA sequence: TGTGCCAGACAGGGGAGGGGCTACACCTTC. It codes for CARQGRGYTF.

The CDR3 region has the DNA TGTGCCAGTAGCAGTACAGGGTATGCCAAAAACATTCAGTACTTC. This encodes CASSSTGYAKNIQYF. V usage is TRBV19 and J usage is TRBJ2-4; TRBD1 might be the D (6 bases). CDR1 and CDR2 (germline): LNHDA, SQIVND (reference sequence). Trimming took 6 bases from V and 1 from J, leaving 13 bases between them. The CDR3 sequence is 15 residues long.

In its sample, this clone was seen a few times. This chain links TRBV24-1 with TRBJ1-5, with D possibly TRBD1 on 5 matching bases. Trimming cost V 11 bases and J 4 bases, with 14 bases left between them. The CDR3 runs to 13 residues. From germline, CDR1 is KGHDR and CDR2 SFDVKD. Here the CDR3 DNA reads TGTGCCATCGCGACAGTCGAGAATCAGCCCCAGCATTTT. Protein sequence: CAIATVENQPQHF.

The chain is built from TRBV2 and TRBJ2-5; D gene ambiguous. Looked up from germline, CDR1 is SNHLY and CDR2 is FYNNEI. This CDR3 spans 13 amino acids. Deletions cut 4 bases from V and 1 base from J, with 7 bases between. The CDR3 spells CASSGTVQETQYF. The DNA for the CDR3 is TGTGCCAGCAGTGGAACAGTCCAAGAGACCCAGTACTTC.

This chain links TRBV27 with TRBJ2-7; 9 bases map to TRBD1. The CDR3 has 18 amino acids. The J segment lost 3 bases and the V segment lost 6 bases, leaving 18 bases of the junction unmatched. The germline CDR1 and CDR2 sequences are MNHEY and SMNVEV (reference sequence). CDR3: CASRGSRGQGPFSYEQYF. The CDR3 region has the DNA TGTGCCAGCAGAGGTAGTAGGGGACAGGGCCCCTTCAGCTACGAGCAGTACTTC.

CDR3 sequence reads: CASSVGFGRPLHF. CDR3 nucleotide sequence: TGTGCCAGCAGCGTAGGATTCGGGAGGCCCCTCCACTTT. This sequence joins TRBV9 and TRBJ1-6; D gene unclear. The CDR3 consists of 13 residues. Trimming removed 0 bases at V and 13 bases at J, with 11 bases between. Per germline, CDR1 SGDLS and CDR2 YYNGEE.

This clone was observed once. The chain couples TRBV6-6 to TRBJ1-6; 7 bases match TRBD1. Per germline, CDR1 MNHNY and CDR2 SVGAGI (reference sequence). Trimming removed 10 bases from V and 7 bases from J; junction bases left unmatched: 10. The CDR3 totals 14 residues. CDR3 in DNA: TGTGCCACTGCTGACAGGGCCTCCAATTCACCCCTCCACTTT. It codes for CATADRASNSPLHF.

This chain uses TRBV6-2 or TRBV6-3 with TRBJ1-1; D gene ambiguous. This CDR3 contains 13 residues. The germline gives CDR1 MNHEY, CDR2 SVGEGT. Trimming pared 0 bases from V and 6 bases from J, leaving 8 bases between. The CDR3 nucleotides are TGTGCCAGCAGTTACTCCACAGCCTCTGAAGCTTTCTTT. Amino acids: CASSYSTASEAFF.

The V gene is TRBV5-1, the J gene TRBJ1-1; weak D call: TRBD1 (5 bases). V was trimmed by 4 bases and J by 0 bases, leaving 19 bases between them. This CDR3 contains 17 residues. CDR1 and CDR2 (germline): SGHRS, YFSETQ. CDR3 residues: CASSPRDSFRLNTEAFF. CDR3 coding DNA: TGCGCCAGCAGCCCCAGGGATTCTTTTCGGTTGAACACTGAAGCTTTCTTT.

The V gene is TRBV20-1, the J gene TRBJ2-1, with 7 bases identical to TRBD2. The V gene's germline CDR1 is DFQATT and CDR2 SNEGSKA (reference sequence). This CDR3 contains 15 residues. The V gene end was trimmed by 3 bases and the J gene end by 9 bases; junction bases not matched to a gene: 14. The CDR3 sequence: CSASRGAGAYGEQFF. The CDR3 DNA sequence: TGCAGTGCTAGTCGAGGGGCGGGAGCCTACGGTGAGCAGTTCTTC.